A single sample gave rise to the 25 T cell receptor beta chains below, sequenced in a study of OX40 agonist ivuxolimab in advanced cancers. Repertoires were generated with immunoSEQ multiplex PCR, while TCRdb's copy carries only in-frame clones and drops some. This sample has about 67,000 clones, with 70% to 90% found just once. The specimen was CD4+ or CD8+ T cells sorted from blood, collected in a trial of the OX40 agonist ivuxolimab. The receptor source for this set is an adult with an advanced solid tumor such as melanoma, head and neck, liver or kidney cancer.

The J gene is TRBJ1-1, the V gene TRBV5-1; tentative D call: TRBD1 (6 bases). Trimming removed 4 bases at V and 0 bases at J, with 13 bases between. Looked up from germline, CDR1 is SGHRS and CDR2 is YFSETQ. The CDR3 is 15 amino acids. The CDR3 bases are TGCGCCAGCAGCCCCCAGGGACACGTGAACACTGAAGCTTTCTTT. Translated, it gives CASSPQGHVNTEAFF.

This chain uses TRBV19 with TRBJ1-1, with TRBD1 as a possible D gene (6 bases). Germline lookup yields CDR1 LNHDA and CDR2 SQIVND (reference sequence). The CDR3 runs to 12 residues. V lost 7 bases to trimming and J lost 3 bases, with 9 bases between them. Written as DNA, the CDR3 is TGTGCCAGTAATCCAGGGGACACTGAAGCTTTCTTT. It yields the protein CASNPGDTEAFF.

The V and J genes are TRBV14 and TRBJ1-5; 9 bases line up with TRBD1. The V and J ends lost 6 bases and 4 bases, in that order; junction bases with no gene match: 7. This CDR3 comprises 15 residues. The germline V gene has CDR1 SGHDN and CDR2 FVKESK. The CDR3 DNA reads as TGTGCCAGCAGTCTAAAACAGGGGGCAAATCAGCCCCAGCATTTT. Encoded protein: CASSLKQGANQPQHF.

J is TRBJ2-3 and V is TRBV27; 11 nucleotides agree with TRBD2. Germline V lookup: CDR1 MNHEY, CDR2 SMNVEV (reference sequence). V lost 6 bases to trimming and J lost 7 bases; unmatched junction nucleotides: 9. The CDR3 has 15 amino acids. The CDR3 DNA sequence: TGTGCCAGCAGGGTCCAAACTAGCGGGAGTTATACGCAGTATTTT. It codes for CASRVQTSGSYTQYF.

CDR3 protein: CASSAHRDPQGTDTQYF. The CDR3 nucleotides read TGTGCCAGCAGCGCGCACCGGGACCCCCAGGGGACAGATACGCAGTATTTT. J is TRBJ2-3 and V is TRBV7-2, with a tentative D call TRBD1 (6 bases). CDR1 is SGHTA, CDR2 FQGNSA, per germline. With 5 bases removed from V and 3 bases from J, the gap between germline ends came to 21 bases. The CDR3 runs to 17 residues.

Here the CDR3 reads CASSLQTAMNTEAFF. Written as DNA, the CDR3 is TGCGCCAGCAGCCTTCAGACAGCCATGAACACTGAAGCTTTCTTT. The gene calls are TRBV5-1 and TRBJ1-1; possibly TRBD1 for D (5 bases). Trimming shortened V by 4 bases and J by 0 bases, and 13 bases separated the two germline ends. The CDR3 contains 15 residues. Looked up from germline, CDR1 is SGHRS and CDR2 is YFSETQ.

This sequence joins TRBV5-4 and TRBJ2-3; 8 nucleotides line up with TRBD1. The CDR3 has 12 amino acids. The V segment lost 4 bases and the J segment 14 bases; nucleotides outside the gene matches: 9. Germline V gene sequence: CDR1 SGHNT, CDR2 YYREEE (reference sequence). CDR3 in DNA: TGTGCCAGCAGCCCCCGGACAGGGTTCCGGTATTTT. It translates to CASSPRTGFRYF.

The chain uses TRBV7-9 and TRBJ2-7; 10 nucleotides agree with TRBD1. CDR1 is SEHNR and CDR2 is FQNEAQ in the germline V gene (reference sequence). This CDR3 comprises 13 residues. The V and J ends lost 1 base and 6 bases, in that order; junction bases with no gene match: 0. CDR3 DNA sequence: TGTGCCAGCAGCTTAGGGACAGGGGGCGAGCAGTACTTC. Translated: CASSLGTGGEQYF.

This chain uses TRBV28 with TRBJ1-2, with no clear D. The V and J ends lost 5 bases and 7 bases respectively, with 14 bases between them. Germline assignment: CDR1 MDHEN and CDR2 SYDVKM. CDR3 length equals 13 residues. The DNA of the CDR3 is TGTGCCAGCAGTGACACCATTACGGCTGGCTACACCTTC. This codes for CASSDTITAGYTF.

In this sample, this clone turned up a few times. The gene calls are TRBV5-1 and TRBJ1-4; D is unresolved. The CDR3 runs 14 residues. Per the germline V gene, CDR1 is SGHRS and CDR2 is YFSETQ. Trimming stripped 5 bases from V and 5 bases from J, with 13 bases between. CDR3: CASSSNTINEKLFF. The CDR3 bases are TGCGCCAGCAGTTCGAACACCATCAATGAAAAACTGTTTTTT.

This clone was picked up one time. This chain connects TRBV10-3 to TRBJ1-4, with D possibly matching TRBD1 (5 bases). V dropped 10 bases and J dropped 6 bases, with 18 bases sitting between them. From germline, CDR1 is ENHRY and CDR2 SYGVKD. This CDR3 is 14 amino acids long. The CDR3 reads CATRQGTEYEKLFF. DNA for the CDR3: TGTGCCACGCGGCAAGGGACTGAGTATGAAAAACTGTTTTTT.

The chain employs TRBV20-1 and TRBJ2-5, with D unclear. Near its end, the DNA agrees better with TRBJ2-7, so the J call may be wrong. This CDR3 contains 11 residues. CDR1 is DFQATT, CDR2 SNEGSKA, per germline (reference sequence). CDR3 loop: CSAGGSYEQYF. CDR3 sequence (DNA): TGCAGTGCTGGTGGGTCCTACGAGCAGTACTTC.

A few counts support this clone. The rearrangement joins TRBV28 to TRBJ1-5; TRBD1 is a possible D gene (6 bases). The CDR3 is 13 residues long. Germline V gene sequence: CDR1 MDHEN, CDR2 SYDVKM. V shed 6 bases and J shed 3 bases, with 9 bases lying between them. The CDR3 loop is CASRGQINQPQHF. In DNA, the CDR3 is TGTGCCAGCAGAGGACAGATCAATCAGCCCCAGCATTTT.

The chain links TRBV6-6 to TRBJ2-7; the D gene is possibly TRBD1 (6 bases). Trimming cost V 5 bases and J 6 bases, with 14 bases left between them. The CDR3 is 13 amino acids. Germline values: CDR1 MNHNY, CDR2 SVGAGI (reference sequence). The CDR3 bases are TGTGCCAGCAGTAAGTACAGGGCTCTCGAGCAGTACTTC. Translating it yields CASSKYRALEQYF.

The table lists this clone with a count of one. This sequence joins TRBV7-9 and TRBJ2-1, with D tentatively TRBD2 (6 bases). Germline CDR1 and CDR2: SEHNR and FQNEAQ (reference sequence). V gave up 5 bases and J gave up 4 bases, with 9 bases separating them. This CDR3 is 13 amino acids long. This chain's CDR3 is CASSPGEYNEQFF. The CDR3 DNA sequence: TGTGCCAGCAGCCCGGGGGAGTACAATGAGCAGTTCTTC.

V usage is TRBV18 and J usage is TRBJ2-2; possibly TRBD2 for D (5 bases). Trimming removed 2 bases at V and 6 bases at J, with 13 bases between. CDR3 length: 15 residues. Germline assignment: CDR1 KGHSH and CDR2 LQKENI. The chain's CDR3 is CASSPIGLDSGELFF. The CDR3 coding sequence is TGTGCCAGCTCACCAATCGGCCTGGACTCCGGGGAGCTGTTTTTT.

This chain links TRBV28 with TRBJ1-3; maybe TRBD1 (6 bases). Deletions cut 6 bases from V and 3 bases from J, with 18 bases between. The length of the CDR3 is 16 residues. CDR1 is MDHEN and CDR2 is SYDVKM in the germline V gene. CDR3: CASSPLGGGGGNTIYF. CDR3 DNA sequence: TGTGCCAGCAGCCCCTTGGGGGGGGGCGGTGGAAACACCATATATTTT.

In DNA form, the CDR3 reads TGCGCCAGCAGCTTGGGGGCAGCTGAATCGCCCCAGCATTTT. Translating gives CASSLGAAESPQHF. This chain connects TRBV5-1 to TRBJ1-5; no clear D. There are 14 residues in the CDR3. The germline CDR1 and CDR2 sequences are SGHRS and YFSETQ. Trimming pared 0 bases from V and 9 bases from J, leaving 13 bases between.

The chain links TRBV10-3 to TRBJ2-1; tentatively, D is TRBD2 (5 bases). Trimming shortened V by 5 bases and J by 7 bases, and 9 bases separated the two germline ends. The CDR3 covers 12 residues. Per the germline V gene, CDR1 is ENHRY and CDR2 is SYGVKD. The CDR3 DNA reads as TGTGCCATCAGTATACTAGAGAATGAGCAGTTCTTC. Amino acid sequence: CAISILENEQFF.

Here the CDR3 DNA reads TGCGCCAGCAGCCCTCCAGGGGGAGGATACGAGCAGTACTTC. Its protein product is CASSPPGGGYEQYF. The chain couples TRBV4-1 to TRBJ2-7, with D maybe TRBD1 (7 bases). This CDR3 region has 14 residues. Trimming removed 4 bases from V and 4 bases from J, with 14 bases in between. CDR1 is MGHRA, CDR2 YSYEKL, per germline.

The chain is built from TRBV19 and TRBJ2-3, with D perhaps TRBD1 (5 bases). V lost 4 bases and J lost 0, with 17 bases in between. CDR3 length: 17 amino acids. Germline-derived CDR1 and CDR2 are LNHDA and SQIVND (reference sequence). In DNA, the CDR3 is TGTGCCAGTAGTAAAGAAAGGGGCGGCCTTAGCACAGATACGCAGTATTTT. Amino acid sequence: CASSKERGGLSTDTQYF.

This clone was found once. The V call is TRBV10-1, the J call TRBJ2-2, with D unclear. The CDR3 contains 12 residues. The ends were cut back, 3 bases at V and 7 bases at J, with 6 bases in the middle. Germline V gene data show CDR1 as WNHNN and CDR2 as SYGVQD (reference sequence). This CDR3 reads CASSDGVGELFF. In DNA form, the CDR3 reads TGCGCCAGCAGTGATGGAGTCGGGGAGCTGTTTTTT.

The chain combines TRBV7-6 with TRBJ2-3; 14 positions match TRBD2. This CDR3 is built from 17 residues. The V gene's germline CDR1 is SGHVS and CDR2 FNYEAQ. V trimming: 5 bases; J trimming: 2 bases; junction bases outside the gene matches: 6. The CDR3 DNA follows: TGTGCCAGCAGCCCGAGACTAGCGGGAGGGCTCACAGATACGCAGTATTTT. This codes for CASSPRLAGGLTDTQYF.

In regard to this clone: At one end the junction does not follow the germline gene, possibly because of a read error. CDR3 DNA sequence: TGTGCTAGCAGCTTAGGAACGGGTATTTCTGGAAACACCATATATTTT. Amino acids: CASSLGTGISGNTIYF. This rearrangement joins TRBV7-7 to TRBJ1-3; D call uncertain. The CDR3 totals 16 residues. Germline CDR1 and CDR2: SSHAT and FNYEAQ (reference sequence).

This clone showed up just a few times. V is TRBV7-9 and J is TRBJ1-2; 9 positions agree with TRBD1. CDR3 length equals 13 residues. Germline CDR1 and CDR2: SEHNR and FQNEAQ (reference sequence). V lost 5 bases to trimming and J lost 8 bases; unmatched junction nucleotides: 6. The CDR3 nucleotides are TGTGCCAGCAGCGCCCGGACAGGGGAGGGCTACACCTTC. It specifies CASSARTGEGYTF.